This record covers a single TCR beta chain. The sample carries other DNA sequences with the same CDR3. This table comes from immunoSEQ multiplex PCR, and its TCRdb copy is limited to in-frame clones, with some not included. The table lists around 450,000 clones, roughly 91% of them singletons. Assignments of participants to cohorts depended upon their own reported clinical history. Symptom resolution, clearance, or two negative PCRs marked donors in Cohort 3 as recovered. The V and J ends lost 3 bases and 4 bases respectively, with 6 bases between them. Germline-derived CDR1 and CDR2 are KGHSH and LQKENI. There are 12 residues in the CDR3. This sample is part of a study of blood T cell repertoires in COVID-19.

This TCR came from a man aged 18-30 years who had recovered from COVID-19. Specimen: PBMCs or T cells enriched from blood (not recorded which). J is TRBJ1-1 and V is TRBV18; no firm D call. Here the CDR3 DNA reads TGTGCCAGCTCACCCGGTCCCACTGAAGCTTTCTTT. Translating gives CASSPGPTEAFF.